These 2 T cell receptor beta chains came from one sample sequenced in a study of persistence of HIV-infected CD4 T cells. The immunoSEQ assay was version 4, run in survey mode. TCRdb's copy holds only in-frame clones and misses some; the assay was immunoSEQ multiplex PCR. The top ten hold less than 2% of the sample, which has 35,000 to 50,000 clones, more than 85% seen once. Anti-CD3/anti-CD28 beads served as a nonspecific positive control stimulus. Sorting of responding CD4+ T cells relied on upregulated CD40 ligand together with CD69. Antigens of these TCRs are unknown. Source: CD4+ T cells sorted from PBMCs after approximately 20-hour stimulation, taken from a patient who received antiretroviral therapy. These receptors were obtained from an adult man with HIV who was CMV-seropositive.

The gene calls are TRBV6-5 and TRBJ2-4; 9 nucleotides match TRBD1. Losses at the gene ends were 5 bases for V and 6 bases for J; bases not matched to a gene: 8. Germline loops: CDR1 MNHEY, CDR2 SVGAGI. This CDR3 is built from 15 residues. CDR3 nucleotides: TGTGCCAGCAGTACGGGACAGGGAATTGGAAACATTCAGTACTTC. This codes for CASSTGQGIGNIQYF.

The rearrangement uses TRBV2 and TRBJ2-3, with D uncertain. The germline V gene has CDR1 SNHLY and CDR2 FYNNEI. Deletions cut 5 bases from V and 3 bases from J, with 12 bases between. The CDR3 is 14 amino acids. CDR3 amino acids: CASSILSGTDTQYF. As DNA, the CDR3 is TGTGCCAGCAGTATCCTCTCCGGGACAGATACGCAGTATTTT.